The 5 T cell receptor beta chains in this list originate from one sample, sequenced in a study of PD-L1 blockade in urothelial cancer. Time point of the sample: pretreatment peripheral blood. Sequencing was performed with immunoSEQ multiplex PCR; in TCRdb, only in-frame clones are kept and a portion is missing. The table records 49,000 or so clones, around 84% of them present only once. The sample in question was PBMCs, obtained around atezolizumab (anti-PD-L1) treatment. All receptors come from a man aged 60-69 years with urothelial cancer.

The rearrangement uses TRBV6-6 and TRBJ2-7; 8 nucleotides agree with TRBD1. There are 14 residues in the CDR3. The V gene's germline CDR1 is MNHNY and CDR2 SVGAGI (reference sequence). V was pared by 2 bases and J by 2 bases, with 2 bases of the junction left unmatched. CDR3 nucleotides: TGTGCCAGCAGTTACGAGACAGGGGCCTACGAGCAGTACTTC. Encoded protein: CASSYETGAYEQYF.

The CDR3, as DNA: TGTGCCTGGAGTGCCTCCGGGACACTAAGCTACGAGCAGTACTTC. Translation gives CAWSASGTLSYEQYF. The chain carries TRBV30 and TRBJ2-7; possible D gene TRBD1, 6 bases. The CDR3 is made up of 15 amino acids. V dropped 1 base and J dropped 3 bases, with 16 bases sitting between them. CDR1 is GTSNPN and CDR2 is SVGIG in the germline V gene (reference sequence). Full variable domain (outside the CDR3, taken from reference TRBV30 and TRBJ2-7): SQTIHQWPATLVQPVGSPLSLECTVEGTSNPNLYWYRQAAGRGLQLLFYSVGIGQISSEVPQNLSASRPQDRQFILSSKKLLLSDSGFYLCAWSASGTLSYEQYFGPGTRLTVT.

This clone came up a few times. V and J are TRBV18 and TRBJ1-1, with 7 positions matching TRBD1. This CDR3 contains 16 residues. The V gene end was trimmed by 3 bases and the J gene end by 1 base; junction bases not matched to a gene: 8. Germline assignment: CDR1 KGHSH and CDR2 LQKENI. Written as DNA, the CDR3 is TGTGCCAGCTCACCGGTTACAGGGGTTGGGAACACTGAAGCTTTCTTT. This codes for CASSPVTGVGNTEAFF. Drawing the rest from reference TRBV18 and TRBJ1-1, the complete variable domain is NAGVMQNPRHLVRRRGQEARLRCSPMKGHSHVYWYRQLPEEGLKFMVYLQKENIIDESGMPKERFSAEFPKEGPSILRIQQVVRGDSAAYFCASSPVTGVGNTEAFFGQGTRLTVV.

This CDR3 is CASSSRDRVGFF. The CDR3 DNA is TGTGCCAGCAGCTCCCGGGACAGGGTGGGATTCTTC. The V gene is TRBV11-2, the J gene TRBJ2-1, with 9 bases that match TRBD1. Germline V lookup: CDR1 SGHAT, CDR2 FQNNGV. J was trimmed by 16 bases and V by 4 bases; bases with no gene match: 8. The CDR3 spans 12 residues.

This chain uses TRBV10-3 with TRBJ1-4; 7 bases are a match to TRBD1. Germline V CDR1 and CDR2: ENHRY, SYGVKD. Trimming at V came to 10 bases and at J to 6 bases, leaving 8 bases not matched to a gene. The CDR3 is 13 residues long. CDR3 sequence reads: CASSGTADEKLFF. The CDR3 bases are TGTGCCAGTTCCGGGACAGCGGATGAAAAACTGTTTTTT.